This passage covers 6 T cell receptor beta chains from one sample sequenced in a study of shared clonotypes between healthy human individuals. TCRdb's table, derived via immunoSEQ multiplex PCR, lists solely in-frame clones and lacks some. The sample includes around 2.5 million clones, approximately 93% of them seen just once. The sequenced material came from naive CD4+ T cells from PBMCs. Subset noted: CD45RA+ positively selected. These receptors came from a man between 18 and 35 years old in good health. Some clones in this sample may be carry-over from other donors' samples.

This chain uses TRBV19 with TRBJ2-1; 14 nucleotides line up with TRBD2. V was pared by 5 bases and J by 2 bases, with 2 bases of the junction left unmatched. The CDR3 is 16 amino acids. CDR1 is LNHDA, CDR2 SQIVND, per germline (reference sequence). The CDR3 here is CASSGGLAGAYNEQFF. The CDR3 nucleotides are TGTGCCAGTAGTGGGGGACTAGCGGGGGCCTACAATGAGCAGTTCTTC.

The rearrangement links TRBV7-8 to TRBJ1-2, with D perhaps matching TRBD1 (6 bases). The CDR3 loop spans 15 amino acids. From germline, CDR1 is SGHVS and CDR2 FQNEAQ. V was cut by 3 bases and J by 3 bases, with 14 bases left in between. The CDR3, as DNA: TGTGCCAGCAGCTTTAGGGAAGGGGGGGACTATGGCTACACCTTC. Amino acids: CASSFREGGDYGYTF.

The chain is built from TRBV29-1 and TRBJ1-1; D gene ambiguous. The germline CDR1 and CDR2 sequences are SQVTM and ANQGSEA. Between the trimmed V and J ends, which lost 1 base and 2 bases, there was a span of 17 bases. The length of the CDR3 is 16 residues. The CDR3 here is CSVEGRLARINTEAFF. DNA of the CDR3: TGCAGCGTTGAAGGTCGCCTAGCACGGATAAACACTGAAGCTTTCTTT.

The rearrangement joins TRBV2 to TRBJ1-5, with D possibly matching TRBD1 (5 bases). V was trimmed by 1 base and J by 3 bases, leaving 10 bases between them. This CDR3 contains 15 residues. Germline CDR1 SNHLY, CDR2 FYNNEI. The CDR3 DNA sequence: TGTGCCAGCAGTGAAGGGGGCAGGGACAATCAGCCCCAGCATTTT. As protein: CASSEGGRDNQPQHF.

The chain has TRBV11-3 and TRBJ2-7; TRBD1 aligns across 8 bases. Germline loops: CDR1 SGHNT, CDR2 YENEEA. Trimming cost V 5 bases and J 0 bases; bases outside gene matches: 12. The CDR3 is made up of 17 amino acids. The CDR3: CASSPHYRDRSSYEQYF. DNA for the CDR3: TGTGCCAGCAGCCCACACTACCGGGACAGGTCCTCCTACGAGCAGTACTTC.

CDR3 DNA sequence: TGTGCCAGCTCACCACGTAGTGCTAGCGGATACCAAGAGACCCAGTACTTC. It encodes CASSPRSASGYQETQYF. This rearrangement joins TRBV18 to TRBJ2-5; 7 positions match TRBD2. Germline V gives CDR1 KGHSH, CDR2 LQKENI. The ends lost 1 base at V and 0 bases at J; junction bases unmatched: 8. This CDR3 comprises 17 residues.